These 14 T cell receptor beta chains were all obtained from the same sample, sequenced in a study of blood T cell repertoires in COVID-19. Some clones are missing from TCRdb's copy, which holds only in-frame ones; the method was immunoSEQ multiplex PCR. The sample shows 40,000 to 55,000 clones, 83% of them seen only once. The sequencing sample was made of peripheral blood. The source of these receptors is a man aged 40-49 years with acute or convalescent COVID-19.

The chain couples TRBV2 to TRBJ2-1; 13 positions match TRBD2. J gave up 4 bases and V 8 bases, and 5 bases lay outside the gene matches. Germline CDR1 and CDR2: SNHLY and FYNNEI. The CDR3 is 15 amino acids. The CDR3 region is CASRPTSGGYNEQFF. Written as DNA, the CDR3 is TGTGCCAGCCGTCCGACTAGCGGGGGGTACAATGAGCAGTTCTTC.

The chain links TRBV2 to TRBJ2-1; 7 bases map to TRBD1. Germline V CDR1 and CDR2: SNHLY, FYNNEI. The CDR3 length is 14 residues. Trimming at V came to 8 bases and at J to 4 bases, leaving 8 bases not matched to a gene. This CDR3 is CASHRDRNYNEQFF. DNA of the CDR3: TGTGCCAGCCATCGGGACAGAAATTACAATGAGCAGTTCTTC.

V is TRBV5-1 and J is TRBJ2-7, with 11 bases lining up with TRBD2. Germline-derived CDR1 and CDR2 are SGHRS and YFSETQ. This CDR3 contains 15 residues. Trimming cost V 4 bases and J 2 bases; bases outside gene matches: 5. Here the CDR3 DNA reads TGCGCCAGCAGCGATACTAGCGGGAGCCCCTACGAGCAGTACTTC. Its translation is CASSDTSGSPYEQYF.

V is TRBV7-9 and J is TRBJ1-5; D gene ambiguous. This CDR3 is built from 14 residues. V was shortened by 3 bases and J by 4 bases, with 10 bases between the two germline ends. Germline values: CDR1 SEHNR, CDR2 FQNEAQ (reference sequence). CDR3 in amino acids: CASSLAVSNQPQHF. The DNA of the CDR3 is TGTGCCAGCAGCTTGGCGGTTTCTAATCAGCCCCAGCATTTT. The full variable domain, rest sourced from reference TRBV7-9 and TRBJ1-5, is DTGVSQNPRHKITKRGQNVTFRCDPISEHNRLYWYRQTLGQGPEFLTYFQNEAQLEKSRLLSDRFSAERPKGSFSTLEIQRTEQGDSAMYLCASSLAVSNQPQHFGDGTRLSIL.

This chain connects TRBV2 to TRBJ2-3; the D is unclear. Trimming shortened V by 4 bases and J by 2 bases, and 4 bases separated the two germline ends. There are 12 residues in the CDR3. The germline V gene has CDR1 SNHLY and CDR2 FYNNEI. The CDR3 sequence is CASSATTDTQYF. The CDR3 coding sequence is TGTGCCAGCAGTGCTACCACAGATACGCAGTATTTT.

This chain connects TRBV3-1 (or the pseudogene TRBV3-2) to TRBJ2-3, with a possible D match to TRBD1 (6 bases). V lost 4 bases to trimming and J lost 0 bases, with 8 bases between them. The CDR3 loop spans 14 amino acids. Looked up from germline, CDR1 is LGHDT and CDR2 is YNNKEL (reference sequence). CDR3 sequence: CASSPRGSTDTQYF. As DNA, the CDR3 is TGTGCCAGCAGCCCCAGGGGAAGCACAGATACGCAGTATTTT.

V usage is TRBV9 and J usage is TRBJ2-1, with 10 bases matching TRBD2. V trimming: 3 bases; J trimming: 8 bases; junction bases outside the gene matches: 5. In germline, CDR1 is SGDLS, CDR2 YYNGEE. The CDR3 is 14 amino acids. This CDR3 is CASSGVAGGYEQFF. The CDR3 DNA reads TGTGCCAGCAGCGGTGTAGCGGGGGGCTATGAGCAGTTCTTC.

V usage is TRBV18 and J usage is TRBJ2-7; 7 positions match TRBD2. Per germline, CDR1 KGHSH and CDR2 LQKENI. Germline trimming cut 3 bases from V and 7 bases from J; bases unmatched to any gene: 12. CDR3 length: 15 residues. The CDR3, as DNA: TGTGCCAGCTCACCCGCTAGCGGCCCCCTTGGGGAGCAGTACTTC. Its protein product is CASSPASGPLGEQYF.

This clone was picked up one time. V usage is TRBV5-1 and J usage is TRBJ2-5; 13 positions match TRBD2. Trimming took 2 bases from V and 0 from J; bases not matched to a gene: 7. Germline CDR1 is SGHRS and CDR2 is YFSETQ. The CDR3 totals 18 residues. The CDR3: CASSFGTSGKTYQETQYF. Written as DNA, the CDR3 is TGCGCCAGCAGCTTTGGGACTAGCGGGAAGACGTACCAAGAGACCCAGTACTTC. The complete variable domain, with remaining parts taken from reference TRBV5-1 and TRBJ2-5, reads KAGVTQTPRYLIKTRGQQVTLSCSPISGHRSVSWYQQTPGQGLQFLFEYFSETQRNKGNFPGRFSGRQFSNSRSEMNVSTLELGDSALYLCASSFGTSGKTYQETQYFGPGTRLLVL.

The rearrangement links TRBV25-1 to TRBJ2-5; 8 bases fit TRBD2. Germline assignment: CDR1 MGHDK and CDR2 SYGVNS. The V gene end was trimmed by 7 bases and the J gene end by 4 bases; junction bases not matched to a gene: 5. CDR3 size: 13 residues. DNA for the CDR3: TGTGCCAGCATCGGGAGGGTTCGAGAGACCCAGTACTTC. Encoded protein: CASIGRVRETQYF.

The rearrangement uses TRBV7-9 and TRBJ2-6; D remains ambiguous. V lost 4 bases to trimming and J lost 1 base, with 8 bases between them. The CDR3 is made up of 15 amino acids. CDR1 SEHNR and CDR2 FQNEAQ come from the germline V gene (reference sequence). The CDR3 nucleotides read TGTGCCAGCAGCTCCCCGGAGTCTGGGGCCAACGTCCTGACTTTC. It codes for CASSSPESGANVLTF.

The J gene is TRBJ1-2, the V gene TRBV4-1; TRBD1 agrees at 7 bases. V was clipped by 1 base and J by 8 bases; unmatched bases: 7. Germline CDR1 and CDR2: MGHRA and YSYEKL. The CDR3 totals 14 residues. The CDR3 protein is CASSQGTGTLGYTF. The CDR3 nucleotides are TGCGCCAGCAGCCAAGGGACAGGCACCCTCGGCTACACCTTC.

The chain has TRBV19 and TRBJ1-1; weak D call: TRBD1 (5 bases). Germline loops: CDR1 LNHDA, CDR2 SQIVND (reference sequence). Trimming removed 7 bases at V and 1 base at J, with 13 bases between. The CDR3 has 14 amino acids. CDR3 in amino acids: CASTLAGRNTEAFF. In DNA, the CDR3 is TGTGCCAGTACCCTAGCGGGACGGAACACTGAAGCTTTCTTT.

This chain links TRBV19 with TRBJ2-4; a possible D gene is TRBD2 (6 bases). The CDR3 is made up of 14 amino acids. The germline V gene has CDR1 LNHDA and CDR2 SQIVND (reference sequence). The V end lost 3 bases, the J end lost 8 bases, and 14 bases lay between the germline ends. The CDR3 protein is CASSIRTGVHIQYF. The CDR3 coding sequence is TGTGCCAGTAGTATCCGGACGGGGGTACACATTCAGTACTTC.